The 16 T cell receptor beta chains reported below all come from one sample, sequenced in a study of cytomegalovirus exposure and HLA in healthy donors (dated by TCRdb to the late 2010s). Receptor amplification or capture employed the immunoSEQ multiplex PCR assay. The multiplex PCR relied on a mix of 60 forward primers for TCR Vbeta segments and 13 reverse primers for TCR Jbeta segments. The source is immuneACCESS, and TCRdb retained only in-frame sequences with V and J called. Part of the clones is not carried over; for the studies checked, unresolved V genes explain less than half of this, and the remainder is unexplained. The sample table holds just over 150,000 clones, of which about 80% were seen once. The ten largest account for 0.85% to 1% of the sample. Sequencing used PBMCs. Receptors originate from a woman between 50 and 59 years old in good health and CMV-seropositive.

The chain joins TRBV4-1 to TRBJ2-1, with 11 bases aligning to TRBD2. The V gene end was trimmed by 2 bases and the J gene end by 5 bases; junction bases not matched to a gene: 2. The germline V gene encodes CDR1 MGHRA and CDR2 YSYEKL. The CDR3 has 15 residues. The CDR3 DNA reads as TGCGCCAGCAGCCAAACGGGACTAGCGGACAATGAGCAGTTCTTC. Protein: CASSQTGLADNEQFF.

The chain couples TRBV18 to TRBJ1-5; a possible D gene is TRBD1 (6 bases). Germline CDR1 is KGHSH and CDR2 is LQKENI. CDR3 size: 13 residues. V gave up 5 bases and J gave up 3 bases, with 8 bases separating them. The CDR3 reads CASSTGLNQPQHF. The CDR3 DNA reads as TGTGCCAGCTCAACAGGGCTCAATCAGCCCCAGCATTTT. Full variable domain (missing parts from reference TRBV18 and TRBJ1-5): NAGVMQNPRHLVRRRGQEARLRCSPMKGHSHVYWYRQLPEEGLKFMVYLQKENIIDESGMPKERFSAEFPKEGPSILRIQQVVRGDSAAYFCASSTGLNQPQHFGDGTRLSIL.

The rearrangement joins TRBV4-3 to TRBJ2-7; no reliable D call. The V gene's germline CDR1 is LGHNA and CDR2 YSLEER. The V and J ends lost 4 bases and 6 bases respectively, with 19 bases between them. The CDR3 extends over 15 amino acids. CDR3 protein: CASSLNLLRSGEQYF. Here the CDR3 DNA reads TGCGCCAGCAGCCTAAACCTTTTGAGGAGTGGCGAGCAGTACTTC.

The chain employs TRBV7-3 and TRBJ2-2; a possible D gene is TRBD2 (5 bases). The germline gives CDR1 SGHTA, CDR2 FQGTGA. This CDR3 comprises 14 residues. Trimming shortened V by 6 bases and J by 4 bases, and 12 bases separated the two germline ends. The CDR3 DNA follows: TGTGCCAGCAGTGAGGGTCGTCGCACCGGGGAGCTGTTTTTT. Translating gives CASSEGRRTGELFF.

The chain recombines TRBV6-1 with TRBJ1-4; 7 bases match TRBD1. CDR3 length: 14 amino acids. Germline V lookup: CDR1 MNHNS, CDR2 SASEGT. V shed 6 bases, J shed 6 bases, and the junction held 7 bases outside the gene matches. CDR3 loop: CASSPGTAHEKLFF. The CDR3 nucleotides read TGTGCCAGCAGCCCCGGGACAGCCCATGAAAAACTGTTTTTT.

For this clone: The missing conserved phenylalanine or tryptophan at the end of this CDR3 makes a read error likely. The chain carries TRBV4-1 and TRBJ1-1; D remains ambiguous. Germline V gives CDR1 MGHRA, CDR2 YSYEKL. The CDR3 consists of 16 residues. Trimming shortened V by 0 bases and J by 2 bases, and 13 bases separated the two germline ends. The CDR3 protein is CASSQDPPLLNTEAFS. CDR3 bases: TGCGCCAGCAGCCAAGATCCCCCACTACTTAACACTGAAGCTTTCTCT.

The rearrangement links TRBV6-1 to TRBJ2-3; D gene unclear. This CDR3 has 15 amino acids. V dropped 4 bases and J dropped 7 bases, with 18 bases sitting between them. CDR1 is MNHNS and CDR2 is SASEGT in the germline V gene. The CDR3 nucleotides are TGTGCCAGCAGTGTCTCCATTGACACGGCATATACGCAGTATTTT. Translating gives CASSVSIDTAYTQYF.

The V gene is TRBV30, the J gene TRBJ2-1; no clear D gene. Germline V gives CDR1 GTSNPN, CDR2 SVGIG (reference sequence). The CDR3 is 13 amino acids. V lost 2 bases and J 6 bases, leaving 11 bases between the germline ends. DNA for the CDR3: TGTGCCTGGAGTACCCTAATGGTCAATGAGCAGTTCTTC. Translated, it gives CAWSTLMVNEQFF.

The chain is built from TRBV18 and TRBJ2-2, with D perhaps TRBD1 (6 bases). Trimming removed 3 bases from V and 7 bases from J, with 12 bases in between. The CDR3 is 14 amino acids. The germline V gene has CDR1 KGHSH and CDR2 LQKENI. CDR3 protein: CASSPTGFDGELFF. CDR3 nucleotides: TGTGCCAGCTCACCTACAGGGTTTGACGGGGAGCTGTTTTTT. The full variable domain, rest sourced from reference TRBV18 and TRBJ2-2, is NAGVMQNPRHLVRRRGQEARLRCSPMKGHSHVYWYRQLPEEGLKFMVYLQKENIIDESGMPKERFSAEFPKEGPSILRIQQVVRGDSAAYFCASSPTGFDGELFFGEGSRLTVL.

Comments on this clone: One junction end disagrees with the germline gene, perhaps due to a read error. The same CDR3 arises from other DNA sequences in this sample as well. The chain recombines TRBV28 with TRBJ1-1; D possibly corresponds to TRBD1 (6 bases). Per germline, CDR1 MDHEN and CDR2 SYDVKM. This CDR3 has 13 amino acids. The CDR3 is CASRLPGATEAFF. The CDR3, as DNA: TGTGCCAGCAGACTACCAGGGGCCACTGAAGCCTTCTTT.

The chain links TRBV15 to TRBJ2-7; 7 bases are shared with TRBD1. Trimming at V came to 5 bases and at J to 0 bases, leaving 4 bases not matched to a gene. The CDR3 consists of 14 residues. Germline V lookup: CDR1 LNHNV, CDR2 YYDKDF (reference sequence). The CDR3 reads CATSPWDSSYEQYF. CDR3 nucleotides: TGTGCCACCAGCCCCTGGGACAGCTCCTACGAGCAGTACTTC.

CDR3 loop: CASSRQKGDEQFF. DNA of the CDR3: TGTGCCAGCAGCCGTCAGAAAGGGGATGAGCAGTTCTTC. The J gene is TRBJ2-1, the V gene TRBV4-2, with D tentatively TRBD1 (5 bases). Germline V gives CDR1 LGHNA, CDR2 YNFKEQ. This CDR3 region has 13 residues. V lost 4 bases, J lost 8 bases, and 12 bases lay in between.

The chain links TRBV2 to TRBJ1-1, with D possibly TRBD1 on 5 matching bases. Germline-derived CDR1 and CDR2 are SNHLY and FYNNEI. Trimming took 4 bases from V and 1 from J, leaving 19 bases between them. The CDR3 contains 17 residues. This chain's CDR3 is CASSGFRGQTTNTEAFF. The CDR3 DNA follows: TGTGCCAGCAGTGGCTTTAGGGGCCAAACCACGAACACTGAAGCTTTCTTT.

The table lists this clone with a few counts. CDR3 sequence reads: CASSAGQNTEAFF. For the CDR3, the DNA is TGTGCCAGCAGCGCGGGCCAGAACACTGAAGCTTTCTTT. The gene calls are TRBV7-9 and TRBJ1-1; D uncertain. Trimming shortened V by 5 bases and J by 1 base, and 8 bases separated the two germline ends. This CDR3 is 13 amino acids long. Germline CDR1 SEHNR, CDR2 FQNEAQ (reference sequence).

The chain employs TRBV2 and TRBJ2-4, with 10 bases aligning to TRBD2. The CDR3 extends over 16 amino acids. Looked up from germline, CDR1 is SNHLY and CDR2 is FYNNEI. Trimming cost V 6 bases and J 3 bases; bases outside gene matches: 8. The CDR3 reads CASSPNSGGSKNIQYF. The CDR3 bases are TGTGCCAGCAGCCCTAATAGCGGGGGGAGCAAAAACATTCAGTACTTC.

J is TRBJ2-3 and V is TRBV7-9; D is ambiguous. Trimming pared 5 bases from V and 6 bases from J, leaving 6 bases between. This CDR3 is built from 11 residues. Per the germline V gene, CDR1 is SEHNR and CDR2 is FQNEAQ (reference sequence). CDR3 protein: CASSARDTQYF. CDR3 nucleotide sequence: TGTGCCAGCAGCGCACGGGATACGCAGTATTTT.